The 3 T cell receptor beta chains presented below share a single source sample, sequenced in a study of shared clonotypes between healthy human individuals. Sequenced by immunoSEQ multiplex PCR; TCRdb stores in-frame clones only, minus some. Among hundreds of thousands of clones listed, roughly 79% were seen once. Sequenced input: PBMCs. These receptor sequences come from a woman between 40 and 55 years old in good health. Some clones in this sample may be carry-over from other donors' samples.

In its sample, this clone was seen once. The chain couples TRBV11-2 to TRBJ2-3, with a weak D call TRBD1 (5 bases). Germline-derived CDR1 and CDR2 are SGHAT and FQNNGV. There are 13 residues in the CDR3. Trimming took 6 bases from V and 3 from J, leaving 10 bases between them. The CDR3 spells CASRPQGTDTQYF. The CDR3 region has the DNA TGTGCCAGCAGACCCCAGGGTACAGATACGCAGTATTTT.

This rearrangement joins TRBV6-1 to TRBJ2-6; either TRBD1 or TRBD2 may supply D (5 bases each). The germline V gene has CDR1 MNHNS and CDR2 SASEGT. CDR3 length equals 13 residues. Deletions cut 8 bases from V and 1 base from J, with 6 bases between. The CDR3: CASGTSGANVLTF. The CDR3 coding sequence is TGTGCCAGCGGGACGTCTGGGGCCAACGTCCTGACTTTC.

The chain carries TRBV30 and TRBJ1-1, with D unresolved. From germline, CDR1 is GTSNPN and CDR2 SVGIG (reference sequence). CDR3 size: 14 residues. Trimming shortened V by 3 bases and J by 1 base, and 12 bases separated the two germline ends. CDR3 amino acids: CAWSLWGRNTEAFF. DNA of the CDR3: TGTGCCTGGAGCCTCTGGGGAAGGAACACTGAAGCTTTCTTT.